A selection of T cell receptor beta chains follows, all from one sample in a study of shared clonotypes between healthy human individuals. Repertoires were generated with immunoSEQ multiplex PCR, while TCRdb's copy carries only in-frame clones and drops some. The repertoire consists of around 560,000 clones, with 85% to 95% occurring once and the leading ten covering 0.11%. The sample taken for sequencing was naive CD8+ T cells sorted from blood. The receptors derive from a woman younger than 45 in good health. CDR3s include the opening cysteine and the closing phenylalanine or tryptophan. Fields, in order: V gene, clone size, CDR3 protein. Size is stated for part of the rows, as once, few or many counts, or as a class when the clone is expanded.

V gene: TRBV4-1; clone size: .; CDR3 protein: CASSQGGGSYEQYF
V gene: TRBV7-6; clone size: .; CDR3 protein: CASSLHPGAGAYNEQFF
V gene: TRBV19; clone size: .; CDR3 protein: CASSTYKRTGATDTQYF
V gene: TRBV5-6; clone size: once; CDR3 protein: CASSFYNRGGTGELFF
V gene: TRBV27; clone size: .; CDR3 protein: CASSLSPTGNNSPLHF
V gene: TRBV6-6; clone size: .; CDR3 protein: CASGMYRLESGELFF
V gene: TRBV2; clone size: .; CDR3 protein: CASSDELLAVYYEQYF
V gene: TRBV30; clone size: .; CDR3 protein: CAWSGSVRGPDWATPDNYGYTF
V gene: TRBV5-5; clone size: .; CDR3 protein: CASSLDVIGLAGIEQYF
V gene: TRBV15; clone size: .; CDR3 protein: CATSRDFPGGTQYF
V gene: TRBV4-2; clone size: .; CDR3 protein: CASSQDHRTLDTQYF
V gene: TRBV27; clone size: .; CDR3 protein: CASSSPGSGRNEQFF
V gene: TRBV7-9; clone size: .; CDR3 protein: CASSLDGDEQFF
V gene: TRBV11-2; clone size: .; CDR3 protein: CASSPTRGPYNEQFF
V gene: TRBV28; clone size: .; CDR3 protein: CASSSQGNYGYTF
V gene: TRBV2; clone size: .; CDR3 protein: CASSLSLAVSTDTQYF
V gene: TRBV7-3; clone size: .; CDR3 protein: CANPIGLAANEQFF
V gene: TRBV2; clone size: .; CDR3 protein: CASSEGQSTNEKLFF
V gene: TRBV28; clone size: .; CDR3 protein: CASSLSGTVSEQYF
V gene: TRBV5-6; clone size: .; CDR3 protein: CASSKDRRPTNEKLFF
V gene: TRBV15; clone size: .; CDR3 protein: CATSGGQGAYEQYF
V gene: TRBV6-4; clone size: .; CDR3 protein: CASRKSGEQYF
V gene: TRBV28; clone size: .; CDR3 protein: CASGLAGQTDTQYF
V gene: TRBV6-6; clone size: .; CDR3 protein: CASSYEGVQPQHF
V gene: TRBV5-6; clone size: .; CDR3 protein: CASRQGYTEAFF
V gene: TRBV9; clone size: few; CDR3 protein: CASSVEENTEAFF
V gene: TRBV5-1; clone size: .; CDR3 protein: CASSRTLHYEQYF
V gene: TRBV14; clone size: .; CDR3 protein: CASSHKDYEQYF
V gene: TRBV7-6; clone size: few; CDR3 protein: CASSFPQETQYF
V gene: TRBV9; clone size: few; CDR3 protein: CASSGWTPANYGYTF
V gene: TRBV5-1; clone size: once; CDR3 protein: CASSLAGADSYEQYF
V gene: TRBV5-6; clone size: .; CDR3 protein: CASSSPGAPYGYTF
V gene: TRBV14; clone size: .; CDR3 protein: CASSQVDSASLGFF
V gene: TRBV28; clone size: .; CDR3 protein: CASSLPSGGGYEQYF
V gene: TRBV4-1; clone size: .; CDR3 protein: CASSQVGRAYEQYF
V gene: TRBV6-1; clone size: .; CDR3 protein: CASSELRTGLYQPQHF
V gene: TRBV7-9; clone size: .; CDR3 protein: CASNPLPTRNNEQFF
V gene: TRBV19; clone size: .; CDR3 protein: CASSGAGGTDTQYF
V gene: TRBV7-2; clone size: .; CDR3 protein: CASSLARDREDSGANVLTF
V gene: TRBV4-2; clone size: .; CDR3 protein: CASSQGQGFSYGYTF
V gene: TRBV28; clone size: .; CDR3 protein: CASSIDRGYNEQFF
V gene: TRBV27; clone size: .; CDR3 protein: CASSPGPNQETQYF
V gene: TRBV10-2; clone size: .; CDR3 protein: CASSGLAGQETQYF
V gene: TRBV29-1; clone size: .; CDR3 protein: CSVGGTSRGETQYF
V gene: TRBV7-9; clone size: .; CDR3 protein: CASSLASGIDYEQYF
V gene: TRBV7-9; clone size: .; CDR3 protein: CASSLGETLAYEQYF